Listed below are T cell receptor beta chains from one sample, sequenced in a study of cytomegalovirus exposure and HLA in healthy donors. Some clones are missing from TCRdb's copy, which holds only in-frame ones; the method was immunoSEQ multiplex PCR. The table lists under 50,000 clones, with approximately 16% in the top ten. The sample taken for sequencing was PBMCs. These receptors came from a male donor in good health and CMV-seronegative. The CDR3 runs from the conserved cysteine through the conserved F or W. D genes are given only for firm matches.

V gene,D gene,J gene,CDR3 DNA,CDR3 protein
TRBV5-1,TRBD2,TRBJ2-1,TGCGCCAGCGGTGGACGGGGGGAGGGGAATGAGCAGTTCTTC,CASGGRGEGNEQFF
TRBV9,NA,TRBJ2-1,TGTGCCAGCAGCCCCTACGGGGGAAATGAGCAGTTCTTC,CASSPYGGNEQFF
TRBV6-5,NA,TRBJ1-5,TGTGCCAGCAGTTTTTCAGGAAGCAATCAGCCCCAGCATTTT,CASSFSGSNQPQHF
TRBV7-9,NA,TRBJ1-4,TGTGCCAGCAGTCCGGGGCAGGGGAATGAAAAACTGTTTTTT,CASSPGQGNEKLFF
TRBV19,NA,TRBJ1-5,TGTGCCAGTAGTGGTAGGGACATCCAGCCCCAGCATTTT,CASSGRDIQPQHF
TRBV7-2,NA,TRBJ1-6,TGTGCCAGCAGCCGTAAGGGCGGGGAGTCAGGATCACCCCTCCACTTT,CASSRKGGESGSPLHF
TRBV4-1,TRBD1,TRBJ1-2,TGCGCCAGCAGCCAAGAGGGACAGTTTAACTATGGCTACACCTTC,CASSQEGQFNYGYTF
TRBV7-8,NA,TRBJ1-5,TGTGCCAGCAGCCGCCCGGAACAGGGCAATCAGCCCCAGCATTTT,CASSRPEQGNQPQHF
TRBV18,NA,TRBJ2-3,TGTGCCAGCTCACCGGGCTCCGGGAGAGAAAAGACAGATACGCAGTATTTT,CASSPGSGREKTDTQYF
TRBV6-5,TRBD1,TRBJ2-7,TGTGCCAGCAGTTACTCGATAGACAGGGGGGTCTACGAGCAGTACTTC,CASSYSIDRGVYEQYF
TRBV30,NA,TRBJ1-2,TGTGCCCGGGAGGACAGAGCTAACTATGGCTACACCTTC,CAREDRANYGYTF
TRBV29-1,TRBD1,TRBJ1-1,TGCAGCGTTGAGGCTAGGGGGCGCGGCACTGAAGCTTTCTTT,CSVEARGRGTEAFF
TRBV10-1,NA,TRBJ1-1,TGCGCCAGCAGCACCAGGGGTTACACTGAAGCTTTCTTT,CASSTRGYTEAFF
TRBV15,NA,TRBJ1-2,TGTGCCACCAGCAGAGAGAGGGATTATGGCTACACCTTC,CATSRERDYGYTF
TRBV15,NA,TRBJ2-5,TGTGCCACCAGCAGAGATAGTACTCTCCCTCAAGAGACCCAGTACTTC,CATSRDSTLPQETQYF
TRBV5-6,NA,TRBJ1-2,TGTGCCAGCAGCCCTAGGGGCGCCTATGGCTACACCTTC,CASSPRGAYGYTF
TRBV25-1,NA,TRBJ1-6,TGTGCCAGCAGTGATTTCAGGGGTACACCCCTCCACTTT,CASSDFRGTPLHF
TRBV25-1,TRBD1,TRBJ1-1,TGTGCCAGCAGTGAATCGGGGACAGGGACCACTGAAGCTTTCTTT,CASSESGTGTTEAFF
TRBV27,TRBD1,TRBJ2-7,TGTGCCAGCAGTTCCTCTCCCCCGGGACAGGGGTTCTACGAGCAGTACTTC,CASSSSPPGQGFYEQYF
TRBV6-5,NA,TRBJ2-3,TGTGCCAGCAGTTACCCCACTAGCACAGATACGCAGTATTTT,CASSYPTSTDTQYF
TRBV7-9,NA,TRBJ1-1,TGTGCCAGCAGTCGAAAAGCCGAAGCTTTCTTT,CASSRKAEAFF
TRBV27,TRBD1,TRBJ1-2,TGTGCCAGCAGTCCGCGGGACAGGTTAGCTAACTATGGCTACACCTTC,CASSPRDRLANYGYTF
TRBV21-1,NA,TRBJ2-7,TGTGCCAGCAGCCCCCGAGGACAGGGGGATGAGCAGTACTTC,CASSPRGQGDEQYF
TRBV7-6,NA,TRBJ1-3,TGTGCCAGCAGCTTAAGCCAGGAGGGAGAATCTGGAAACACCATATATTTT,CASSLSQEGESGNTIYF
TRBV2,TRBD1,TRBJ1-2,TGTGCCAGCAGTACAAGGGGACAGGGGGCCCTCTATGGCTACACCTTC,CASSTRGQGALYGYTF
TRBV14,NA,TRBJ1-3,TGTGCCAGCAGCCAAGATCTTCGTTTTAGGGGCTCTGGAAACACCATATATTTT,CASSQDLRFRGSGNTIYF
TRBV30,TRBD2,TRBJ2-1,TGTGCCGTTAGGGGACTAGCGGGGTACAATGAGCAGTTCTTC,CAVRGLAGYNEQFF
TRBV4-1,TRBD2,TRBJ2-3,TGCGCCAGCAGCCAAGGTTTGACTAGCGGGGGGTACACAGATACGCAGTATTTT,CASSQGLTSGGYTDTQYF
TRBV4-3,NA,TRBJ1-1,TGCGCCAGCAGCCAAGAGCCGGGACACGCTGAAGCTTTCTTT,CASSQEPGHAEAFF
TRBV4-3,TRBD2,TRBJ2-1,TGCGCCAGCAGCCAAGACAGCGGGGGAGGCAATGAGCAGTTCTTC,CASSQDSGGGNEQFF
TRBV18,NA,TRBJ2-6,TGTGCCAGCTCACCACTGACAGGCTCCCGCTCCTCTGGGGCCAACGTCCTGACTTTC,CASSPLTGSRSSGANVLTF
TRBV4-2,TRBD2,TRBJ2-1,TGTGCCAGCAGGCTCACTAGCGGGGAGACCTACAATGAGCAGTTCTTC,CASRLTSGETYNEQFF
TRBV7-9,NA,TRBJ1-1,TGTGCCAGCAGCGTCAGATCCGGGGGAAACGCTGAAGCTTTCTTT,CASSVRSGGNAEAFF
TRBV5-4,NA,TRBJ1-1,TGTGCCAGCAGCCAACCGACAGTTGGAACTGAAGCTTTCTTT,CASSQPTVGTEAFF
TRBV5-4,NA,TRBJ2-7,TGTGCCAGCAGCCTAAACCACGAGCAGTACTTC,CASSLNHEQYF
TRBV6-4,NA,TRBJ1-2,TGTGCCAGCAGTGACTCTAGCTATGGCTACACCTTC,CASSDSSYGYTF
TRBV4-1,TRBD1,TRBJ1-6,TGCGCCAGCAGCCGGGACAGGCCGGGTCCCCTCCACTTT,CASSRDRPGPLHF
TRBV4-2,TRBD1,TRBJ2-1,TGTGCCAGCAGCCAAGACGGGACAGAGAACAATGAGCAGTTCTTC,CASSQDGTENNEQFF
TRBV7-2,TRBD1,TRBJ2-3,TGTGCCAGCAGCTTAGATGACAGGGTATTTACGCAGTATTTT,CASSLDDRVFTQYF
TRBV19,TRBD1,TRBJ1-1,TGTGCCAGTTCCCGGACAGGGAACACTGAAGCTTTCTTT,CASSRTGNTEAFF
TRBV29-1,TRBD1,TRBJ2-7,TGCAGCGTTCTCCCCCGGGACAGGGGCGAGCAGTACTTC,CSVLPRDRGEQYF
TRBV12-5,NA,TRBJ1-4,TGTGCTAGTGGTTTATTCCCGATCGGTCATGAAAAACTGTTTTTT,CASGLFPIGHEKLFF
TRBV5-1,TRBD1,TRBJ2-1,TGCGCCAGCAGCTCCTCGGGACAGGGGTACAATGAGCAGTTCTTC,CASSSSGQGYNEQFF
TRBV10-1,NA,TRBJ1-1,TGCGCCAGCATTCCTGGGGACACTAACACTGAAGCTTTCTTT,CASIPGDTNTEAFF
TRBV19,TRBD1,TRBJ1-1,TGTGCCAGTAGTTCCGGGACAGGGGTCACTGAAGCTTTCTTT,CASSSGTGVTEAFF